Described below is a single TCR beta chain sequence and its context. Its cognate antigen is unknown. This sample stems from a study of CD8 T cells in ankylosing spondylitis. Whole-study findings and limits: Reportedly, matched ankylosing spondylitis synovial fluid was significantly enriched for disease-linked clones. Reactive arthritis synovial fluid and blood previously showed some of these motif variants.

TCRdb reprocessed the 5' RACE reads with MiXCR, giving one entry per CDR3 protein. The table has nearly 350,000 distinct CDR3 sequences, roughly 14% seen once; the top ten hold roughly 0.99%. CDR1 is LGHNA, CDR2 YNFKEQ, per germline. The CDR3 contains 16 residues. Trimming stripped 0 bases from V and 3 bases from J, with 15 bases between. Sequencing was done on a sample of blood, either unsorted or a sorted T cell fraction (not recorded which). The chain employs TRBV4-2 and TRBJ2-7, with D tentatively TRBD2 (6 bases). The receptor comes from a male donor with ankylosing spondylitis or in good health (not recorded which). The CDR3 here is CASSQDVAGRNYEQYF. In nucleotides, the CDR3 is TGTGCCAGCAGCCAAGACGTGGCGGGACGGAACTACGAGCAGTACTTC.